This T cell receptor (beta chain) was sequenced for a study of blood T cell repertoires in COVID-19. Looking at the study overall: Italy, Spain and the United States were the sources of the convalescent and acute COVID-19 samples. In each case, the material was cDNA or gDNA derived from T cells, B-cell-depleted T cells, or PBMCs.

Seattle researchers signed up patients amid active infection and tracked them longitudinally. This CDR3 is built from 14 residues. The germline V gene has CDR1 MDHEN and CDR2 SYDVKM. The V gene lost 3 bases and the J gene lost 8 bases, with 14 bases spanning the gap. In the original analysis: From reference gene primer amplification, estimates of nucleated cell counts were derived. TCRdb's copy holds only in-frame clones and misses some; the assay was immunoSEQ multiplex PCR. The DNA gave D and trimming, while V, J and clone size come from that table. The sample shows 410,000 or so clones, about 88% of them seen only once.

The sequence derives from a woman in her 40s with COVID-19, enrolled during active disease. The V and J genes are TRBV28 and TRBJ2-1; D possibly corresponds to TRBD2 (5 bases). Sequencing was carried out using peripheral blood. The CDR3 sequence: CASSFSSYLDEQFF. CDR3 bases: TGTGCCAGCAGTTTCTCTAGCTACTTAGATGAGCAGTTCTTC.